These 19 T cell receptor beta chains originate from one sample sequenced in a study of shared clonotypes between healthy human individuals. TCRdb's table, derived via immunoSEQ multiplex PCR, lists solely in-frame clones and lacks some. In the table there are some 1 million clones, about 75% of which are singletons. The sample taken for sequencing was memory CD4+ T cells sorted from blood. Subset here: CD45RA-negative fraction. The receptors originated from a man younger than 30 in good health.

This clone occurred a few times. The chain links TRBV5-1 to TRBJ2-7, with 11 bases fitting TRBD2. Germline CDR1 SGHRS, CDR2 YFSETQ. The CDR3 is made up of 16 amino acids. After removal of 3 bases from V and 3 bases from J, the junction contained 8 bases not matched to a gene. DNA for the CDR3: TGCGCCAGCAGCTCAGCCGGGACTAGCGGCGGCTACGAGCAGTACTTC. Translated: CASSSAGTSGGYEQYF.

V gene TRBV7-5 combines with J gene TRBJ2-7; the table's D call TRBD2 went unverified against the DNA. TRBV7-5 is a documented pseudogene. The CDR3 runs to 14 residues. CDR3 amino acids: CARSLKTSGYEQYF. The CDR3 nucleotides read TGTGCCAGAAGCTTAAAGACTAGCGGCTACGAGCAGTACTTC.

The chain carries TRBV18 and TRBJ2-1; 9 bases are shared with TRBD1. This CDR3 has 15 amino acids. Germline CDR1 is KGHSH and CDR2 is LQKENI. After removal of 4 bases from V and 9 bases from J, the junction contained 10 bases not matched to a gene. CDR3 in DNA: TGTGCCAGCTCACGACCACAGGGGGCTGGTGGTGAGCAGTTCTTC. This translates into CASSRPQGAGGEQFF.

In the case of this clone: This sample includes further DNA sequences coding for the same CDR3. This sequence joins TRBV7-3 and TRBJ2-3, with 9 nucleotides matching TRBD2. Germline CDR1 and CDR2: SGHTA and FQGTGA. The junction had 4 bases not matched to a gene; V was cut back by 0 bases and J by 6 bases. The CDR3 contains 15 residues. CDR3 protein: CASSLTAGGTDTQYF. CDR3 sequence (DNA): TGTGCCAGCAGCTTAACCGCGGGGGGGACCGATACGCAGTATTTT.

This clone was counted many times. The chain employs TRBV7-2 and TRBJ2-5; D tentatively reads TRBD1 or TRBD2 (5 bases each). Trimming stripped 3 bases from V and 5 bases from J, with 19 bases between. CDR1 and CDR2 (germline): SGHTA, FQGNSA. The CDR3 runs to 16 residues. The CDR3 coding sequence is TGTGCCAGCAGCTTCGACCGTCGGGGCAGAGGGGAGACCCAGTACTTC. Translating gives CASSFDRRGRGETQYF.

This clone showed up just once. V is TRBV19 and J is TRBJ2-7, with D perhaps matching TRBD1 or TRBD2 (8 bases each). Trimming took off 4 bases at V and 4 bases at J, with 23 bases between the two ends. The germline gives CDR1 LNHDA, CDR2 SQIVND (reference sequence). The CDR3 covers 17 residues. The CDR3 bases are TGTGCCAGTAGTACACGGGGGGGCCGGGACAGGAGGTACGAGCAGTACTTC. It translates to CASSTRGGRDRRYEQYF.

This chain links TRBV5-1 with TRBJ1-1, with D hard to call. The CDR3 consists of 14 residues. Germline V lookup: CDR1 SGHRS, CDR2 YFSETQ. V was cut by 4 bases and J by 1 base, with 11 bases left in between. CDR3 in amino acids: CASSGRTANTEAFF. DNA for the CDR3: TGCGCCAGCAGCGGACGAACAGCGAACACTGAAGCTTTCTTT. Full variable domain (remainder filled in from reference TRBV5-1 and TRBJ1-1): KAGVTQTPRYLIKTRGQQVTLSCSPISGHRSVSWYQQTPGQGLQFLFEYFSETQRNKGNFPGRFSGRQFSNSRSEMNVSTLELGDSALYLCASSGRTANTEAFFGQGTRLTVV.

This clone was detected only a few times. CDR3 loop: CASSNGVKPWDEQFF. CDR3 nucleotide sequence: TGTGCCAGTAGTAACGGGGTCAAACCGTGGGATGAGCAGTTCTTC. The rearrangement links TRBV19 to TRBJ2-1; maybe TRBD2 (5 bases). CDR1 LNHDA and CDR2 SQIVND come from the germline V gene (reference sequence). Between the trimmed V and J ends, which lost 4 bases and 8 bases, there was a span of 18 bases. The CDR3 contains 15 residues.

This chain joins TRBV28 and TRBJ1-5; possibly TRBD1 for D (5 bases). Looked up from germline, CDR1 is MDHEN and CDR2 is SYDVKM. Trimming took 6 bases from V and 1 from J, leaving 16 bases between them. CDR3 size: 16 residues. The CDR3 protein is CASSPGRRGSNQPQHF. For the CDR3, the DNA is TGTGCCAGCAGCCCGGGACGCCGAGGAAGCAATCAGCCCCAGCATTTT.

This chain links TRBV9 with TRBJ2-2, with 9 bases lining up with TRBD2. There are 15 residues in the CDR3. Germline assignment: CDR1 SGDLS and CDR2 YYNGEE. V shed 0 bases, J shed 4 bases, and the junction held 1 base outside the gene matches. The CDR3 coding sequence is TGTGCCAGCAGCGTAGAGACTAGCGGCACCGGGGAGCTGTTTTTT. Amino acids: CASSVETSGTGELFF. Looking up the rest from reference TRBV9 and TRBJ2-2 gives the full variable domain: DSGVTQTPKHLITATGQRVTLRCSPRSGDLSVYWYQQSLDQGLQFLIQYYNGEERAKGNILERFSAQQFPDLHSELNLSSLELGDSALYFCASSVETSGTGELFFGEGSRLTVL.

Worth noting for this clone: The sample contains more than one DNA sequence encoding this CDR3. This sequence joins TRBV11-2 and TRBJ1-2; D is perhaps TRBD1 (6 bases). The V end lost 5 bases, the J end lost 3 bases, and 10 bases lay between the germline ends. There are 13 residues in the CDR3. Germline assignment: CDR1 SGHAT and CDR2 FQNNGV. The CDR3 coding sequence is TGTGCCAGCAGCCCGGGGGGGCACTATGGCTACACCTTC. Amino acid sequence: CASSPGGHYGYTF.

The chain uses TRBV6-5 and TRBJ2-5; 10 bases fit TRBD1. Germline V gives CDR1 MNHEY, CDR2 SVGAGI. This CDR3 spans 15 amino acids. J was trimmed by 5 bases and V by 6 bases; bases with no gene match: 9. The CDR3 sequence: CASRTGTGVGETQYF. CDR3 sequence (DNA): TGTGCCAGCAGAACCGGGACAGGGGTAGGGGAGACCCAGTACTTC.

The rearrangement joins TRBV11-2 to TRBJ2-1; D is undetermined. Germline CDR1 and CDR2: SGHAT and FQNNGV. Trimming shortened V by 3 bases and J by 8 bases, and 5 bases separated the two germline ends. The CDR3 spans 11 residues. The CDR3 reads CASSFQDEQFF. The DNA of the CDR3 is TGTGCCAGCAGCTTCCAGGATGAGCAGTTCTTC.

In DNA form, the CDR3 reads TGTGCCAGCAGTTTATTCTACAACTTGGGCTCTGGGGCCAACGTCCTGACTTTC. Translation gives CASSLFYNLGSGANVLTF. The chain recombines TRBV27 with TRBJ2-6; D remains unclear. Trimming cost V 1 base and J 0 bases, with 13 bases left between them. This CDR3 contains 18 residues. Germline values: CDR1 MNHEY, CDR2 SMNVEV (reference sequence).

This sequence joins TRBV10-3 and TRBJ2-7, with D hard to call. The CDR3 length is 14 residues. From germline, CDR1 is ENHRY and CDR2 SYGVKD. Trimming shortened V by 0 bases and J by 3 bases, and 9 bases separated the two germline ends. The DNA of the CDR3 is TGTGCCATCAGTGAGTCTAACGGCGGCTACGAGCAGTACTTC. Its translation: CAISESNGGYEQYF.

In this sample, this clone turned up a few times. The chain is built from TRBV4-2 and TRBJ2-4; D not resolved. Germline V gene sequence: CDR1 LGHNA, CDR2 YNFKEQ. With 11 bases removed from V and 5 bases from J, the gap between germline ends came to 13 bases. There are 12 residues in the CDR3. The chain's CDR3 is CAAAGQENIQYF. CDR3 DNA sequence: TGTGCCGCGGCTGGGCAAGAAAACATTCAGTACTTC.

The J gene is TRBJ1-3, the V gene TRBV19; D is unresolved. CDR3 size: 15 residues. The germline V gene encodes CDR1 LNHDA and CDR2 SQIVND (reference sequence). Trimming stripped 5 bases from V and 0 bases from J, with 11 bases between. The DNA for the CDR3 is TGTGCCAGTAGTCTCCGGGTCCCCTCTGGAAACACCATATATTTT. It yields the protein CASSLRVPSGNTIYF.

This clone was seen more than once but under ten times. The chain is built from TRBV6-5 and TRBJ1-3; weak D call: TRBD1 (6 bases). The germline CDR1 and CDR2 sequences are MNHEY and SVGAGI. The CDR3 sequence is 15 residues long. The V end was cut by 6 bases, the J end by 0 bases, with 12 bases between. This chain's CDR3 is CASSRGQRSGNTIYF. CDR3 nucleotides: TGTGCCAGCAGCCGAGGACAGCGCTCTGGAAACACCATATATTTT.

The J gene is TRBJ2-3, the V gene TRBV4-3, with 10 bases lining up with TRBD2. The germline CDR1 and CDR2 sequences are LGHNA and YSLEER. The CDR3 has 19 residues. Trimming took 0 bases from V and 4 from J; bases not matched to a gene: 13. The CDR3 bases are TGCGCCAGCAGCCAAGATCTGATTTCGAGCGGGAGGGCGGCAGATACGCAGTATTTT. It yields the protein CASSQDLISSGRAADTQYF.